Each of the 21 T cell receptor beta chains below was sequenced from the same sample in a study of blood T cells in healthy people across ages. Combining a sample-barcoded 5' primer with a J-beta primer mix, a second PCR ran for 7 to 11 cycles. TCRdb ran MiXCR on the 5' RACE reads and lists one entry per CDR3 protein. The table shows around 600,000 distinct CDR3 sequences, with 40% to 55% occurring only once. Sequences were obtained from blood. The receptors here all came from a man aged 80 or over in good health.

The rearrangement uses TRBV7-8 and TRBJ2-1; maybe TRBD2 (6 bases). V was trimmed by 5 bases and J by 6 bases, leaving 11 bases between them. Germline CDR1 is SGHVS and CDR2 is FQNEAQ. This CDR3 is 13 amino acids long. The DNA of the CDR3 is TGTGCCAGCAGCCCTTGGGACTTCAATGAGCAGTTCTTC. It codes for CASSPWDFNEQFF.

This clonotype was detected once. The V and J genes are TRBV20-1 and TRBJ2-7, with 8 nucleotides matching TRBD1. The CDR3 has 13 residues. Losses at the gene ends were 2 bases for V and 3 bases for J; bases not matched to a gene: 3. The germline CDR1 and CDR2 sequences are DFQATT and SNEGSKA (reference sequence). CDR3 loop: CSARRDRYYEQYF. The CDR3 bases are TGCAGTGCTAGACGGGACAGGTACTACGAGCAGTACTTC.

This clonotype was seen only a few times. This chain uses TRBV7-9 with TRBJ1-1; 9 nucleotides align to TRBD1. CDR3 size: 15 residues. CDR1 is SEHNR and CDR2 is FQNEAQ in the germline V gene (reference sequence). Trimming cost V 1 base and J 2 bases; bases outside gene matches: 2. The CDR3 nucleotides read TGTGCCAGCAGCTTAGGGGACAGGGTTAACACTGAAGCTTTCTTT. Translation gives CASSLGDRVNTEAFF.

The sample holds one count of this clonotype. The rearrangement joins TRBV7-3 to TRBJ2-7; possible D gene TRBD2, 6 bases. The CDR3 spans 14 residues. V was pared by 2 bases and J by 7 bases, with 15 bases between. CDR1 and CDR2 (germline): SGHTA, FQGTGA. In DNA form, the CDR3 reads TGTGCCAGCAGCTTACAAGGAGGGAAGGATGAGCAGTACTTC. Its translation is CASSLQGGKDEQYF.

This clonotype came up once. A much bigger clone sits one base away, suggesting this may be a read error. The chain has TRBV6-5 and TRBJ2-1, with 8 bases aligning to TRBD2. Germline V CDR1 and CDR2: MNHEY, SVGAGI. V lost 2 bases to trimming and J lost 7 bases; unmatched junction nucleotides: 13. This CDR3 comprises 17 residues. DNA for the CDR3: TGTGCCAGCAGTTACACGATGGGGCGGGGGGTCGGTAATGAGCAGTTCTTC. It translates to CASSYTMGRGVGNEQFF.

The chain combines TRBV6-2 or TRBV6-3 with TRBJ2-1; 7 positions agree with TRBD1. V lost 6 bases and J lost 0; bases outside the gene matches: 11. The CDR3 has 17 amino acids. Per the germline V gene, CDR1 is MNHEY and CDR2 is SVGEGT. This CDR3 is CASSRLQTGNSYNEQFF. The CDR3 region has the DNA TGTGCCAGCAGCCGACTCCAGACAGGGAACTCCTACAATGAGCAGTTCTTC.

Regarding this clonotype: A much larger clone differs by one base, so this may be a read error. This chain joins TRBV6-5 and TRBJ2-7; 11 bases are shared with TRBD2. The CDR3 contains 15 residues. Looked up from germline, CDR1 is MNHEY and CDR2 is SVGAGI. Trimming removed 6 bases from V and 5 bases from J; junction bases left unmatched: 9. This chain's CDR3 is CASSLTLAGADEQYF. The DNA for the CDR3 is TGTGCCAGCAGCTTAACACTAGCGGGAGCTGACGAGCAGTACTTC.

CDR3 bases: TGCAGCGTTGGAGGACTAGCCCCCTACGAGCAGTACTTC. It specifies CSVGGLAPYEQYF. The chain recombines TRBV29-1 with TRBJ2-7, with 8 bases fitting TRBD2. This CDR3 contains 13 residues. Germline lookup yields CDR1 SQVTM and CDR2 ANQGSEA. Trimming removed 4 bases from V and 2 bases from J; junction bases left unmatched: 4.

This clonotype was found a few times. This chain links TRBV12-3 or TRBV12-4 with TRBJ2-3; TRBD2 aligns across 7 bases. The CDR3 covers 16 residues. V lost 1 base, J lost 2 bases, and 6 bases stayed unmatched. Here the CDR3 DNA reads TGTGCCAGCAGTTTAGTCTCGGGGGGAGTCACAGATACGCAGTATTTT. Translated, it gives CASSLVSGGVTDTQYF.

This chain joins TRBV20-1 and TRBJ1-3; a weak D match, TRBD1 (5 bases). Germline V lookup: CDR1 DFQATT, CDR2 SNEGSKA (reference sequence). The CDR3 runs to 16 residues. With 2 bases removed from V and 0 bases from J, the gap between germline ends came to 14 bases. DNA for the CDR3: TGCAGTGCTAGACCCACCGGGGGGTTCTCTGGAAACACCATATATTTT. It translates to CSARPTGGFSGNTIYF.

The chain joins TRBV7-2 to TRBJ2-5; perhaps TRBD1 as D (5 bases). The J call is doubtful: the DNA matches TRBJ2-1 better. Germline CDR1 reads SGHTA; CDR2 reads FQGNSA. This CDR3 spans 16 amino acids. CDR3 region: CASSLRGVRSQETQFF. The CDR3 DNA is TGTGCCAGCAGCTTAAGGGGTGTTAGATCCCAAGAGACCCAGTTCTTC.

This clonotype was observed a few times. The chain recombines TRBV6-5 with TRBJ1-3; the D gene is possibly TRBD1 (5 bases). Trimming removed 4 bases at V and 3 bases at J, with 10 bases between. Germline V CDR1 and CDR2: MNHEY, SVGAGI. This CDR3 is built from 14 residues. CDR3 sequence reads: CASSLRQYGNTIYF. In DNA, the CDR3 is TGTGCCAGCAGTTTACGACAGTATGGAAACACCATATATTTT.

Concerning this clonotype: Given a much more abundant clone one base away, this may be a read error. The chain recombines TRBV12-3 or TRBV12-4 with TRBJ1-5, with TRBD1 identical over 8 bases. This CDR3 comprises 14 residues. The DNA of the CDR3 is TGTGCCCGCAGCCTAGGACAGGGCCGCGAGCCCCAGCATTTT. Translated, it gives CARSLGQGREPQHF.

This clonotype has ten or more counts. The chain employs TRBV7-9 and TRBJ2-3; perhaps TRBD2 as D (6 bases). The ends were cut back, 7 bases at V and 1 base at J, with 15 bases in the middle. Germline V gene lookup returns CDR1 SEHNR and CDR2 FQNEAQ (reference sequence). CDR3 size: 15 residues. The CDR3 DNA follows: TGTGCCAGCACGAGCGGGCTAGGACGCACAGATACGCAGTATTTT. Its translation is CASTSGLGRTDTQYF.

The genes are TRBV7-2 and TRBJ1-5; D is undetermined. The germline gives CDR1 SGHTA, CDR2 FQGNSA. This CDR3 comprises 13 residues. Between the trimmed V and J ends, which lost 3 bases and 6 bases, there was a span of 9 bases. The CDR3 loop is CASSFGEGQPQHF. CDR3 DNA sequence: TGTGCCAGCAGCTTCGGGGAGGGTCAGCCCCAGCATTTT.

This clonotype was observed at least ten times. The chain uses TRBV20-1 and TRBJ1-6, with TRBD1 matching over 7 bases. Germline CDR1 is DFQATT and CDR2 is SNEGSKA (reference sequence). CDR3 length: 15 residues. The V gene end was trimmed by 0 bases and the J gene end by 6 bases; junction bases not matched to a gene: 5. CDR3 in DNA: TGCAGTGCTAGAGACCAGGGGGTGGGTAATTCACCCCTCCACTTT. Translating gives CSARDQGVGNSPLHF.

This clonotype was recorded a few times. The chain has TRBV20-1 and TRBJ1-5, with 8 bases lining up with TRBD1. The CDR3 contains 13 residues. V dropped 3 bases and J dropped 6; count of bases not matched to a gene: 4. Germline CDR1 is DFQATT and CDR2 is SNEGSKA (reference sequence). The CDR3 DNA sequence: TGCAGTGCTAGTTCAGGGGGCGGTCAGCCCCAGCATTTT. This sequence encodes CSASSGGGQPQHF.

The CDR3 protein is CASSPLGGPQETQYF. The CDR3 DNA is TGTGCCAGCAGTCCTCTTGGGGGGCCCCAAGAGACCCAGTACTTC. The rearrangement links TRBV6-2 or TRBV6-3 to TRBJ2-5, with D possibly called TRBD1 or TRBD2 (6 bases each). V dropped 5 bases and J dropped 1 base, with 14 bases sitting between them. The CDR3 is 15 amino acids. Germline lookup yields CDR1 MNHEY and CDR2 SVGEGT.

About this clonotype itself: Mismatch with germline at one junction end may stem from a read error. The J gene is TRBJ2-3, the V gene TRBV20-1, with a possible D match to TRBD2 (7 bases). The CDR3 covers 16 residues. CDR1 is DFQATT, CDR2 SNEGSKA, per germline (reference sequence). The chain's CDR3 is CSAPGGGGVRTATQYF. The CDR3 bases are TGCAGTGCCCCCGGGGGCGGGGGAGTTCGCACAGCTACGCAGTATTTT.

On this clonotype itself: At one of its ends the junction is not consistent with the germline gene, which may arise from a read error. As DNA, the CDR3 is TGCAGCGCTGATCGCAACGGAGCGGACAATGAGCCGTTCTTC. Its protein product is CSADRNGADNEPFF. V and J are TRBV29-1 and TRBJ2-1; D possibly matches TRBD1 or TRBD2 (5 bases each). From germline, CDR1 is SQVTM and CDR2 ANQGSEA. The CDR3 spans 14 residues.

This clonotype was observed a handful of times. The chain carries TRBV9 and TRBJ1-1, with no clear D. CDR1 is SGDLS, CDR2 YYNGEE, per germline. The CDR3 loop spans 14 amino acids. The V end was cut by 4 bases, the J end by 3 bases, with 13 bases between. The CDR3 nucleotides are TGTGCCAGCAGCCCACCGAAAATTGACACTGAAGCTTTCTTT. Translated, it gives CASSPPKIDTEAFF.